This T cell receptor (beta chain) stems from a study of blood T cell repertoires in COVID-19. Study summary: From the United States, Italy and Spain came samples of acute and convalescent COVID-19.

Original methodology: Cell counts per sample came from amplifying reference gene primers. The method was immunoSEQ multiplex PCR; TCRdb's version includes in-frame clones alone and lacks a portion of them. The V and J calls and clone size are taken from that table; D and trimming were inferred from the DNA. The sample carries about 42,000 clones, 70% to 90% recorded once. V lost 4 bases to trimming and J lost 1 base; unmatched junction nucleotides: 2. This CDR3 is 15 amino acids long. Germline loops: CDR1 SGHNT, CDR2 YYREEE (reference sequence). The TCR sequence derives from a man in his fifties or sixties with active COVID-19. J is TRBJ2-5 and V is TRBV5-4, with 12 bases fitting TRBD2. The source material was peripheral blood. CDR3 bases: TGTGCCAGCAGCCCTAGCGGGGGGGCCCAAGAGACCCAGTACTTC. This gives the protein CASSPSGGAQETQYF.